This T cell receptor (beta chain) was retrieved from a study of blood T cell repertoires in COVID-19. Study-level information: PBMCs, B-cell-depleted T cells, or T cells were the source of the cDNA or gDNA that made up the material.

As processed by the authors: Amplification with reference gene primers provided the estimates of nucleated cell counts. Method: immunoSEQ multiplex PCR; TCRdb's copy keeps in-frame clones and lacks some. The DNA was the basis for D and trimming; V, J and clone size are from that table. The table shows approximately 100,000 clones, with 91% occurring only once. This sequence originates from a man over 45 with acute or convalescent COVID-19. Sequencing was done on a sample of peripheral blood.

CDR3 nucleotides: TGTGCCAGCAGCCTGGGACACCAGTTTGGACACGAGCAGTACTTC. It encodes CASSLGHQFGHEQYF. The chain recombines TRBV6-2 or TRBV6-3 with TRBJ2-7; weak D call: TRBD1 (6 bases). V was clipped by 6 bases and J by 5 bases, with 20 bases between them. This CDR3 spans 15 amino acids. Germline V CDR1 and CDR2: MNHEY, SVGEGT.